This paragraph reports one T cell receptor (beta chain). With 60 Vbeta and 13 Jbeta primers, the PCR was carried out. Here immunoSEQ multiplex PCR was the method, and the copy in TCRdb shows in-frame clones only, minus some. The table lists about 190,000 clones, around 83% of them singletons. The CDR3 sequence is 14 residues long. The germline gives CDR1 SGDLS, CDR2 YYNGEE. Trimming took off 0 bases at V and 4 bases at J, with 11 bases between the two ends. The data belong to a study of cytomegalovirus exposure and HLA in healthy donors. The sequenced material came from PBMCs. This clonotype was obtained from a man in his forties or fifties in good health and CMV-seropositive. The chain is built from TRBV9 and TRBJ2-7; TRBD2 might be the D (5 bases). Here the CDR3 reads CASSVGGGPYEQYF. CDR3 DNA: TGTGCCAGCAGCGTAGGTGGAGGACCATACGAGCAGTACTTC.